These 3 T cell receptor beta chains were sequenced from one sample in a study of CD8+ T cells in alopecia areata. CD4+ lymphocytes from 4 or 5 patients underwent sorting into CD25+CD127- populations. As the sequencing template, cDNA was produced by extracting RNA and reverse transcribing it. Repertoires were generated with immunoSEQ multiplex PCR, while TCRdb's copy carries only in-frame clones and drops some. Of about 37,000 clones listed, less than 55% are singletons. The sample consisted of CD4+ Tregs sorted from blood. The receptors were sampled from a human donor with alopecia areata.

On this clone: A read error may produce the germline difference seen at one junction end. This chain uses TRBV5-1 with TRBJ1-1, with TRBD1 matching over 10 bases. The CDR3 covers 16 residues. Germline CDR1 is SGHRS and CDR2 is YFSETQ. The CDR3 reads CASSLLTGGKGGEAFF. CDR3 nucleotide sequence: TGTGCCAGCAGCCTTCTGACAGGGGGCAAGGGTGGCGAAGCTTTCTTT. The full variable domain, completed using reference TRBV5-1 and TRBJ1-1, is KAGVTQTPRYLIKTRGQQVTLSCSPISGHRSVSWYQQTPGQGLQFLFEYFSETQRNKGNFPGRFSGRQFSNSRSEMNVSTLELGDSALYLCASSLLTGGKGGEAFFGQGTRLTVV.

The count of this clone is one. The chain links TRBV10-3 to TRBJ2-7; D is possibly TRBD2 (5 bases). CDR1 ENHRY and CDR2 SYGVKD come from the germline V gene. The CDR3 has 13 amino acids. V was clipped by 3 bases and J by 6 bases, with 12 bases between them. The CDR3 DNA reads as TGTGCCATCAGTGAAATCGGCAGCGGCGAGCAGTACTTC. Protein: CAISEIGSGEQYF.

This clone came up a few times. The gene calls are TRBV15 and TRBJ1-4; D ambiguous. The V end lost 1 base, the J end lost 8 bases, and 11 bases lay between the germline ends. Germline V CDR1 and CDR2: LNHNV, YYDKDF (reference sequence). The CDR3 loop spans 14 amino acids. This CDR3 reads CATSRGPAGEKLFF. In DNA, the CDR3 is TGTGCCACCAGCAGAGGACCCGCCGGGGAAAAACTGTTTTTT.